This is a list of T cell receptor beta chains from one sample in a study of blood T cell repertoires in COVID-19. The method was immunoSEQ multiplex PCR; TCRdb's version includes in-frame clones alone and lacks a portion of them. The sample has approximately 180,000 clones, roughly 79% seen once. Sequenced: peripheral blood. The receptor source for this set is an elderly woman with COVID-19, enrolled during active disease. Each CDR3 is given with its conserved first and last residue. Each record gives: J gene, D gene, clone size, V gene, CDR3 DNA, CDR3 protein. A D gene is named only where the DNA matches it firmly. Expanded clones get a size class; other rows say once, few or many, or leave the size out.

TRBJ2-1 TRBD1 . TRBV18 TGTGCCAGCTCACGGGACAGGGACTACAATGAGCAGTTCTTC CASSRDRDYNEQFF
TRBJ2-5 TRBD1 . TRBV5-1 TGCGCCAGTCAACTAGGGGGCGCGGAAGAGACCCAGTACTTC CASQLGGAEETQYF
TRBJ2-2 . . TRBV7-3 TGTGCCAGCAGCTTCTCGGGGTTTACCGGGGAGCTGTTTTTT CASSFSGFTGELFF
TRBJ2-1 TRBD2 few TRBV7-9 TGTGCCAGCCTAGCGGGAGATCCCGGGGATGAGCAGTTCTTC CASLAGDPGDEQFF
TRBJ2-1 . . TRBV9 TGTGCCAGCAGCGTGCGGACTATCACCGAGCAGTTCTTC CASSVRTITEQFF
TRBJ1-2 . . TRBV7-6 TGTGCCAGCAGCTTAGGCTGGACAGAGGGCTACACCTTC CASSLGWTEGYTF
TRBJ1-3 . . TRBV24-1 TGTGCCACCAGTGATTCCCGGAGAGGCGGAAACACCATATATTTT CATSDSRRGGNTIYF
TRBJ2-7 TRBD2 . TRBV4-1 TGCGCCAGCAGCCTGGGACTAGCGTATTCCTACGAGCAGTACTTC CASSLGLAYSYEQYF
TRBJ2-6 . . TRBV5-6 TGTGCCAGCAGCTTGTACAGGGCTGGGGCCAACGTCCTGACTTTC CASSLYRAGANVLTF
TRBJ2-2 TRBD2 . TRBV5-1 TGCGCCAGCAGCTTGGACAGCGGGGGGACCGGGGAGCTGTTTTTT CASSLDSGGTGELFF
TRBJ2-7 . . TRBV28 TGTGCCAGCAGCCGAGAAAACGAGCAGTACTTC CASSRENEQYF
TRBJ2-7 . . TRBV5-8 TGTGCCAGCAGCTGGACAAATAAGGGTGGGCAGTACTTC CASSWTNKGGQYF
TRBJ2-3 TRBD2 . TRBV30 TGTGCCTGGAGTGGCGGGGGGGACACAGATACGCAGTATTTT CAWSGGGDTDTQYF
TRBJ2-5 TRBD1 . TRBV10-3 TGTGCCATCAGTAAAGACAGGGGTCGAGAGACCCAGTACTTC CAISKDRGRETQYF
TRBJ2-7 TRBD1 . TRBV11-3 TGTGCCAGCAGCTGGACAGGGGGAGGGGAGCAGTACTTC CASSWTGGGEQYF
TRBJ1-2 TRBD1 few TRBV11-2 TGTGCCAGCACCCTACAGGGGATGCGAGGCTACACCTTC CASTLQGMRGYTF
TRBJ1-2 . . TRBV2 TGTGCCAGCAGTGAACAAGGGGACTATGGCTACACCTTC CASSEQGDYGYTF
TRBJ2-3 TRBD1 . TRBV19 TGTGCCAGTAGTTTCCGGGACAGGGTGAAAGATACGCAGTATTTT CASSFRDRVKDTQYF
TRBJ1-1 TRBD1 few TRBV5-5 TGTGCCAGCCTCCGACCGGGACAGGGAAACCTTGAAGCTTTCTTT CASLRPGQGNLEAFF
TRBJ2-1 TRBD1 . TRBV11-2 TGTGCCAGCAGCTTGGGACAGGGTTACAATGAGCAGTTCTTC CASSLGQGYNEQFF
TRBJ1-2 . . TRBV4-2 TGTGCCAGCAGCCCCGGGACTGCCTATGGCTACACCTTC CASSPGTAYGYTF
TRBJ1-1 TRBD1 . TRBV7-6 TGTGCCAGCAGCCGTGGACAGGGGTTGAACACTGAAGCTTTCTTT CASSRGQGLNTEAFF
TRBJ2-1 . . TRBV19 TGTGCCAGTAGTACCGGGAGCTCCTACAATGAGCAGTTCTTC CASSTGSSYNEQFF
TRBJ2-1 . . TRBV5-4 TGTGCCAGCAGCATGGACAGCTCCGACAATGAGCAGTTCTTC CASSMDSSDNEQFF
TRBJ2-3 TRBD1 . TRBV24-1 TGTGCCACCGGGCCGGGACAGAGCACAGATACGCAGTATTTT CATGPGQSTDTQYF
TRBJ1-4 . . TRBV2 TGTGCCAGCAGTGATCACAGGGACGAAAAACTGTTTTTT CASSDHRDEKLFF
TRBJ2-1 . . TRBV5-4 TGTGCCAGCAGTCCGGCAGGGGGACTGGCCTTCAATGAGCAGTTCTTC CASSPAGGLAFNEQFF
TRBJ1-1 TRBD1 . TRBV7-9 TGTGCCAGCAGCCAACAGGGGCCTGGAGCTTTCTTT CASSQQGPGAFF
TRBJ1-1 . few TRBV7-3 TGTGCCAGCAGCCCGGACAGTATGAACACTGAAGCTTTCTTT CASSPDSMNTEAFF
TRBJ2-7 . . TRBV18 TGTGCCAGCTCACCGCGTCAGGTGGCAGGGACATCCCCCGACGAGCAGTACTTC CASSPRQVAGTSPDEQYF
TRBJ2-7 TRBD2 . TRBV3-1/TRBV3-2 TGTGCCAGCAGCCAAGATCTTAGCGGGAGGCATAAAGGCGAGCAGTACTTC CASSQDLSGRHKGEQYF
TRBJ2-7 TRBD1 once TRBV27 TGTGCCAGCAGATGGACAGGGGGCTCCTACGAGCAGTACTTC CASRWTGGSYEQYF
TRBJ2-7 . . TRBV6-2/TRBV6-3 TGTGCCAGCAGTTCCCAACACCTGTACGAGCAGTACTTC CASSSQHLYEQYF
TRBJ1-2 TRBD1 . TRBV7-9 TGTGCCAGCAGCTTACGACAGGGAGGTGGCTACACCTTC CASSLRQGGGYTF
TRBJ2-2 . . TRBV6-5 TGTGCCAGCAGTTACGTTAAAACGAACACCGGGGAGCTGTTTTTT CASSYVKTNTGELFF
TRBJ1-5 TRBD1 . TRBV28 TGTGCCAGCAGTCTCTCCGGACAGGTACACCTCAATCAGCCCCAGCATTTT CASSLSGQVHLNQPQHF
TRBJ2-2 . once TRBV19 TGTGCCAGTGCCTGGGGCTCTATAGGGGAGCTGTTTTTT CASAWGSIGELFF
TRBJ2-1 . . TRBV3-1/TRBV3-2 TGTGCCAGCAGCCGGGGGCCCGGGACTATCCACAATGAGCAGTTCTTC CASSRGPGTIHNEQFF
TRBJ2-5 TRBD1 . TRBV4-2 TGTGCCAGCAGCCAAGAAGGCCTCGGGACAGAGAAACAAGAGACCCAGTACTTC CASSQEGLGTEKQETQYF
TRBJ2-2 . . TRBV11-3 TGTGCCAGCAGCTTTGGGCTTCGGACCGGGGAGCTGTTTTTT CASSFGLRTGELFF
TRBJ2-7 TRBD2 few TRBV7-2 TGTGCCAGCAGCCCCTGGGCGGGGGGTGGTGAGCAGTACTTC CASSPWAGGGEQYF
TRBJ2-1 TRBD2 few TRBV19 TGTGCCAGTAGTATAGATGGCGGGAGGGCGGATGAGCAGTTCTTC CASSIDGGRADEQFF
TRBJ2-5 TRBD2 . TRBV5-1 TGCGCCAGCAGCTTCGAAGCGGGCGGGGGGGAGACCCAGTACTTC CASSFEAGGGETQYF
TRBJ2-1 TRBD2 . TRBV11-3 TGTGCCAGCAGCTTAGAAGGGCTAGCGGGGGAGCTACAGTTCTTC CASSLEGLAGELQFF
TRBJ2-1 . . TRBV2 TGTGCCAGCAGTGTCAGGGGCAATGAGCAGTTCTTC CASSVRGNEQFF